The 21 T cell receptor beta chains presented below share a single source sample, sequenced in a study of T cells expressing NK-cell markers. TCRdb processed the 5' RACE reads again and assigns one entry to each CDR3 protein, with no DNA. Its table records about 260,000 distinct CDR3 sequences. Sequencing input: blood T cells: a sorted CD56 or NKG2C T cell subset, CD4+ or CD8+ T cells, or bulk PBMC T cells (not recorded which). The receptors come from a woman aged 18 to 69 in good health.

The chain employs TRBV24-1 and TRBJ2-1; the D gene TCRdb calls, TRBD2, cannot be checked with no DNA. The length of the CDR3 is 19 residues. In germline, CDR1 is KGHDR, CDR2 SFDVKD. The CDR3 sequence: CATSDPLAGHNSSYNEQFF.

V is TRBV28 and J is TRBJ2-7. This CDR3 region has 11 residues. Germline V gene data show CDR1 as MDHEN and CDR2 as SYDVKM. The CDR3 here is CATHDYYEQYF.

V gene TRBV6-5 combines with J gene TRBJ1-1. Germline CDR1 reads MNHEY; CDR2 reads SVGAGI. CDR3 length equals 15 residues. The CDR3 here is CASSYSGGRDTEAFF.

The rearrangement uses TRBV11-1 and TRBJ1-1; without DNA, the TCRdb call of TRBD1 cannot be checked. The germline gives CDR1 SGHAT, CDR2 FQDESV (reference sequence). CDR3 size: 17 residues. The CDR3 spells CASSLLSTGDLNTEAFF.

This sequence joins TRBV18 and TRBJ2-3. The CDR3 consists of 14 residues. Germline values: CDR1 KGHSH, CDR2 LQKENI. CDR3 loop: CASSPQNSRDTQYF.

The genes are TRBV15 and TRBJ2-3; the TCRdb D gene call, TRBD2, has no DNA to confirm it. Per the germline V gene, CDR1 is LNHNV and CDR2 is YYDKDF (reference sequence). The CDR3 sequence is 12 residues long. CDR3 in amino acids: CATSTLAGTQYF.

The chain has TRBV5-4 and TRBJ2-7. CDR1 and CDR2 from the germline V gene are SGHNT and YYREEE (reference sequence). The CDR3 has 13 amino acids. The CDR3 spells CAGQRPGSYEQYF.

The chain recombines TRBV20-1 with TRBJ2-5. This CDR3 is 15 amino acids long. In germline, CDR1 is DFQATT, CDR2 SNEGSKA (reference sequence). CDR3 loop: CSASSLLQSQETQYF.

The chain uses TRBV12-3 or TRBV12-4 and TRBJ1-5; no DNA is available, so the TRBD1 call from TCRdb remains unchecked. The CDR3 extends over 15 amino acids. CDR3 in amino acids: CASSLPGQANQPQHF.

CDR3: CASSSGTRNEKLFF. The chain links TRBV5-4 to TRBJ1-4. This CDR3 is 14 amino acids long. Germline V gives CDR1 SGHNT, CDR2 YYREEE (reference sequence).

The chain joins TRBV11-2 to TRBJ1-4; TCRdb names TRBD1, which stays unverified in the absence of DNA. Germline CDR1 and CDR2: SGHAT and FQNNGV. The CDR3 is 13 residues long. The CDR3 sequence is CATGQGASEKLFF.

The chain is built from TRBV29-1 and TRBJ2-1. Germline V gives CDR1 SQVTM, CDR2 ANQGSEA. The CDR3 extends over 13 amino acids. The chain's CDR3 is CSACGRAYNEQFF.

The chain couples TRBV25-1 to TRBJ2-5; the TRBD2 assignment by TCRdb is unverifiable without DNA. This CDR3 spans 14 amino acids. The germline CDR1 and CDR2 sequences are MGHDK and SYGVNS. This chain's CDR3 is CASIGTSGSQTQYF.

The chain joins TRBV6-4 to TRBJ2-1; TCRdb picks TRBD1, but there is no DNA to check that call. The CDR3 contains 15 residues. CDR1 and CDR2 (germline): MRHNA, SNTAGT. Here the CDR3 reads CASSDGAGGYNEQFF.

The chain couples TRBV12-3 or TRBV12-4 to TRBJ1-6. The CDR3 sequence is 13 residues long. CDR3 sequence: CASSLAAGSPLHF.

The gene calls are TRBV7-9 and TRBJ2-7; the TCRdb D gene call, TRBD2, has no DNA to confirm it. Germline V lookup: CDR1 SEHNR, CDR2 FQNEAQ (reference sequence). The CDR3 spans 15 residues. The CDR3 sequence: CASSRTSGSAYEQYF.

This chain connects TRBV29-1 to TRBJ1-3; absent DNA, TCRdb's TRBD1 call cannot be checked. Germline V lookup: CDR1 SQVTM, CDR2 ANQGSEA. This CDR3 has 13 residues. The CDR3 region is CSVEKGDGNTIYF.

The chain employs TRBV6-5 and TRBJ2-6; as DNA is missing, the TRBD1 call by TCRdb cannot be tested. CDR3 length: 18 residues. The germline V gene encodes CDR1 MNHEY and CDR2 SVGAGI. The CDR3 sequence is CASSYPGATPTGANVLTF.

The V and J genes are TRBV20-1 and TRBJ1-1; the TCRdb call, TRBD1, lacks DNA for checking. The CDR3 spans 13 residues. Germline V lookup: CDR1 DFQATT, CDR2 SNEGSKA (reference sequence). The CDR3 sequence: CSADPGAGGEAFF.

CDR3: CASSYMEKLFF. The chain uses TRBV3-1 and TRBJ1-4. Germline V gives CDR1 LGHDT, CDR2 YNNKEL (reference sequence). CDR3 length: 11 residues. Full variable domain (remainder filled in from reference TRBV3-1 and TRBJ1-4): DTAVSQTPKYLVTQMGNDKSIKCEQNLGHDTMYWYKQDSKKFLKIMFSYNNKELIINETVPNRFSPKSPDKAHLNLHINSLELGDSAVYFCASSYMEKLFFGSGTQLSVL.

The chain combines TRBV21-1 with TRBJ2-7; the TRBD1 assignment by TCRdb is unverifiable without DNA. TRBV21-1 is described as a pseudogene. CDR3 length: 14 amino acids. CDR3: CASSDSSEENEQYF.